These 6 T cell receptor beta chains were sequenced from one sample in a study of vaccination and CD4 T cells after COVID-19. These TCRs' antigens remain unknown. Treatment given: approximately 9-day PBMC culture with coronavirus spike peptide pools or control peptides (ViraFEST assay). Cultured CD4+ T-cell DNA underwent Oncomine TCR Beta short-read sequencing. One entry per CDR3 protein, called by TCRdb with MiXCR from the PCR reads. The table shows around 19,000 distinct CDR3 sequences, with over 45% occurring only once. Sequencing input: CD4+ T cells from blood, cultured in vitro. These receptor sequences come from a human donor who had recovered from COVID-19.

This clonotype has a handful of counts. The chain employs TRBV20-1 and TRBJ2-3, with a possible D match to TRBD1 (6 bases). V gave up 3 bases and J gave up 1 base, with 11 bases separating them. CDR1 and CDR2 (germline): DFQATT, SNEGSKA (reference sequence). This CDR3 region has 14 residues. In nucleotides, the CDR3 is TGCAGTGCTAGTGTGGGGGCGGGCACAGATACGCAGTATTTT. Encoded protein: CSASVGAGTDTQYF.

V usage is TRBV7-2 and J usage is TRBJ2-3, with D perhaps matching TRBD2 (6 bases). The CDR3 sequence is 15 residues long. The ends were cut back, 8 bases at V and 0 bases at J, with 15 bases in the middle. Germline V gene lookup returns CDR1 SGHTA and CDR2 FQGNSA. CDR3 coding DNA: TGTGCCAGCCGTATCGGGGGTACTAGCACAGATACGCAGTATTTT. It encodes CASRIGGTSTDTQYF.

This clonotype showed up just a few times. This chain connects TRBV15 to TRBJ2-1; D may match TRBD1 or TRBD2 (6 bases each). Looked up from germline, CDR1 is LNHNV and CDR2 is YYDKDF (reference sequence). CDR3 length: 17 residues. With 1 base removed from V and 0 bases from J, the gap between germline ends came to 13 bases. The CDR3 loop is CATSRAWGAGSYNEQFF. In DNA, the CDR3 is TGTGCCACCAGCAGAGCGTGGGGGGCTGGCTCCTACAATGAGCAGTTCTTC. Full variable domain (remainder filled in from reference TRBV15 and TRBJ2-1): DAMVIQNPRYQVTQFGKPVTLSCSQTLNHNVMYWYQQKSSQAPKLLFHYYDKDFNNEADTPDNFQSRRPNTSFCFLDIRSPGLGDTAMYLCATSRAWGAGSYNEQFFGPGTRLTVL.

The chain is built from TRBV7-9 and TRBJ2-7; 8 bases are a match to TRBD1. With 1 base clipped from V and 3 bases from J, the junction kept 11 bases outside the gene matches. In germline, CDR1 is SEHNR, CDR2 FQNEAQ (reference sequence). This CDR3 comprises 17 residues. Here the CDR3 DNA reads TGTGCCAGCAGCTTAGGGGGGACGACAGGGGTTCGCTACGAGCAGTACTTC. It yields the protein CASSLGGTTGVRYEQYF.

The chain links TRBV19 to TRBJ2-5; D unresolved. The CDR3 has 15 residues. Germline V gene sequence: CDR1 LNHDA, CDR2 SQIVND (reference sequence). V gave up 5 bases and J gave up 5 bases, with 18 bases separating them. In nucleotides, the CDR3 is TGTGCCAGTAGTTTCGGGCCCTCCCTTGGGGAGACCCAGTACTTC. It is translated as CASSFGPSLGETQYF.

Comment on this clonotype: At one boundary the junction diverges from the germline segment, which might be a read error. The chain employs TRBV29-1 and TRBJ1-1; D unclear. Germline CDR1 is SQVTM and CDR2 is ANQGSEA. This CDR3 comprises 10 residues. The CDR3 loop is CSVEGVGAKF. DNA for the CDR3: TGCAGCGTTGAAGGGGTGGGAGCGAAATTT.